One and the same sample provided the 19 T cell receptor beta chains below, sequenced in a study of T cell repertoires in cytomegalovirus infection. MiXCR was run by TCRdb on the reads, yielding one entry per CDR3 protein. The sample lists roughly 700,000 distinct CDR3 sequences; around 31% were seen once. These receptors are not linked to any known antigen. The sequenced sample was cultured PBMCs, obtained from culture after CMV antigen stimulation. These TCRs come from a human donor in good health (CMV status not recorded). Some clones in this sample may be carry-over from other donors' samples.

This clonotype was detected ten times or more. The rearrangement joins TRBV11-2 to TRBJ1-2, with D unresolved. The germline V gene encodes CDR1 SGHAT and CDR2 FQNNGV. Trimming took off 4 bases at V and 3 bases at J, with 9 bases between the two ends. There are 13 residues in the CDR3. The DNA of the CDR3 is TGTGCCAGCAGCTGGTCGGGAGACTATGGCTACACCTTC. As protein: CASSWSGDYGYTF. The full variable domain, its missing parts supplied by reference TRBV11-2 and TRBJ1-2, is EAGVAQSPRYKIIEKRQSVAFWCNPISGHATLYWYQQILGQGPKLLIQFQNNGVVDDSQLPKDRFSAERLKGVDSTLKIQPAKLEDSAVYLCASSWSGDYGYTFGSGTRLTVV.

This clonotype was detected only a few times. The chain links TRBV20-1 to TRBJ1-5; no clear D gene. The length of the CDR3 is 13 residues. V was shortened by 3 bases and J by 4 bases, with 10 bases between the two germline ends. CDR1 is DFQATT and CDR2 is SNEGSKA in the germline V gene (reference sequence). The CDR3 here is CSASRSLNQPQHF. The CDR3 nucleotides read TGCAGTGCTAGTCGGTCCCTTAATCAGCCCCAGCATTTT.

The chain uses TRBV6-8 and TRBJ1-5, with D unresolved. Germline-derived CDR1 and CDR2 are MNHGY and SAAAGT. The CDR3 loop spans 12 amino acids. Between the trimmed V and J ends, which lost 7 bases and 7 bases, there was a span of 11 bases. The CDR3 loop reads CASTSVGQPQHF. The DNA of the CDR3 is TGTGCCAGCACCTCCGTTGGGCAGCCCCAGCATTTT.

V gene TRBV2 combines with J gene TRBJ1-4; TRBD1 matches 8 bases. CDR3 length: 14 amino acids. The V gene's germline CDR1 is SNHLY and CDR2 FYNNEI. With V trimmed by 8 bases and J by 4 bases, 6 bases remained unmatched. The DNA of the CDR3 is TGTGCCAGCCGGCAGGACAGGGTTAATGAAAAACTGTTTTTT. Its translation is CASRQDRVNEKLFF.

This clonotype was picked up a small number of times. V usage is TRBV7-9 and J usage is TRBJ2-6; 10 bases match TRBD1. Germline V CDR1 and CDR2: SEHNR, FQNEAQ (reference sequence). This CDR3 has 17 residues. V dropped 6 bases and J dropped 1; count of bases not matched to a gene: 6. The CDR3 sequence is CASRPRDRGSGANVLTF. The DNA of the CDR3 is TGTGCCAGCAGACCCCGGGACAGGGGTTCTGGGGCCAACGTCCTGACTTTC.

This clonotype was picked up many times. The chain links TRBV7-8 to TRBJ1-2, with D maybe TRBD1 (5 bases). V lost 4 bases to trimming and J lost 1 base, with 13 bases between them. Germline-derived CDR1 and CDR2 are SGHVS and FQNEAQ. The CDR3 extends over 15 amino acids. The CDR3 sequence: CASSSRQRLNYGYTF. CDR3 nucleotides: TGTGCCAGCAGCTCAAGACAGAGGCTTAACTATGGCTACACCTTC.

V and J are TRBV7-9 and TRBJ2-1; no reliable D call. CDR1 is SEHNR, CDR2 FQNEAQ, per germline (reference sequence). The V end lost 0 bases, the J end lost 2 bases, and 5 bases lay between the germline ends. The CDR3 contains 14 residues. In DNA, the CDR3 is TGTGCCAGCAGCTTAGCACAGACCTACAATGAGCAGTTCTTC. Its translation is CASSLAQTYNEQFF.

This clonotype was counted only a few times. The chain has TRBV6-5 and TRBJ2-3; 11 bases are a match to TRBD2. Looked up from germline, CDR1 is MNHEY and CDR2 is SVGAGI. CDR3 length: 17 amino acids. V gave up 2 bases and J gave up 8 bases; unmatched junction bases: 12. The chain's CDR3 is CASSYGQGLAEGGTQYF. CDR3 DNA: TGTGCCAGCAGTTACGGTCAGGGACTAGCGGAGGGGGGTACGCAGTATTTT.

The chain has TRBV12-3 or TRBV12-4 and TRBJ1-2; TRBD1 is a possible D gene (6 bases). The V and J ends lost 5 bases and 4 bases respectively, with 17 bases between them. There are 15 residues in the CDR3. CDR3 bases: TGTGCCAGCAGTCAAAGACAGGAGGTCGCCTATGGCTACACCTTC. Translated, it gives CASSQRQEVAYGYTF.

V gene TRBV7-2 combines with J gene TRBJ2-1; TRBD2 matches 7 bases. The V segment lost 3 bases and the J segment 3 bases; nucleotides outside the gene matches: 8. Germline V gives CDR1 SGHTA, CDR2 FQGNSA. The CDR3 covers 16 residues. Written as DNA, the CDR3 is TGTGCCAGCAGCTTGGGGGGGGGGGAAAACTACAATGAGCAGTTCTTC. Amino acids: CASSLGGGENYNEQFF.

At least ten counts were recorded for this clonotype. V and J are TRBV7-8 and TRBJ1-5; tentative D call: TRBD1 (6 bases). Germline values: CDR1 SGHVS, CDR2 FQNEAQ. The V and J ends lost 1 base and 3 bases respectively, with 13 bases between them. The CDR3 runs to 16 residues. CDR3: CASSLGTGSSNQPQHF. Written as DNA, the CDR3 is TGTGCCAGCAGCTTAGGCACAGGGAGTTCCAATCAGCCCCAGCATTTT.

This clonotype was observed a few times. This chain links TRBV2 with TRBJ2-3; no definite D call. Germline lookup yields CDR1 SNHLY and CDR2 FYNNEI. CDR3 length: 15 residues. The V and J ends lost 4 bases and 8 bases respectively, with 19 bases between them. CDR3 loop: CASSATPLSPTTQYF. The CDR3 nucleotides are TGTGCCAGCAGTGCGACCCCACTAAGTCCCACTACGCAGTATTTT. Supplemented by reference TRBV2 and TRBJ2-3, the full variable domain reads EPEVTQTPSHQVTQMGQEVILRCVPISNHLYFYWYRQILGQKVEFLVSFYNNEISEKSEIFDDQFSVERPDGSNFTLKIRSTKLEDSAMYFCASSATPLSPTTQYFGPGTRLTVL.

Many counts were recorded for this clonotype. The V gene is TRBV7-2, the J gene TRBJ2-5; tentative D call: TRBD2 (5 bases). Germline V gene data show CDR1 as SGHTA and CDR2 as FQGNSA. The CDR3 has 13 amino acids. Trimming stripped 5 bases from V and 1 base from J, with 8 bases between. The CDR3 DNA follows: TGTGCCAGCAGCCTTCGGGGCCAAGAGACCCAGTACTTC. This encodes CASSLRGQETQYF. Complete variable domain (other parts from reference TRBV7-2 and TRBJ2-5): GAGVSQSPSNKVTEKGKDVELRCDPISGHTALYWYRQSLGQGLEFLIYFQGNSAPDKSGLPSDRFSAERTGGSVSTLTIQRTQQEDSAVYLCASSLRGQETQYFGPGTRLLVL.

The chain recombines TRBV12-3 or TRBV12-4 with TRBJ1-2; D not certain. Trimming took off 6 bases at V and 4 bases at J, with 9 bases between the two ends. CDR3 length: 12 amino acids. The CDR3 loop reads CASSEAPYGYTF. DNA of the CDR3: TGTGCCAGCAGCGAAGCGCCCTATGGCTACACCTTC.

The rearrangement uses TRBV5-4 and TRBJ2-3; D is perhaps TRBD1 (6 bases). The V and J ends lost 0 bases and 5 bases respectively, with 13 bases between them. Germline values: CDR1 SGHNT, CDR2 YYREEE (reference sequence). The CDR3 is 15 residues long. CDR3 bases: TGTGCCAGCAGCTTGGGTGGTACAGGGCAAGATACGCAGTATTTT. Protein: CASSLGGTGQDTQYF.

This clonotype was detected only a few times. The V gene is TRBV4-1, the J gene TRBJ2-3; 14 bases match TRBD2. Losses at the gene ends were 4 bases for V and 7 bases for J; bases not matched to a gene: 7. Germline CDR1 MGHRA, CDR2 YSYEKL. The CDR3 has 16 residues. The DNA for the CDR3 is TGCGCCAGCAGCCCACCGAGACTAGCGGGAGGGCATACGCAGTATTTT. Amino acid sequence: CASSPPRLAGGHTQYF.

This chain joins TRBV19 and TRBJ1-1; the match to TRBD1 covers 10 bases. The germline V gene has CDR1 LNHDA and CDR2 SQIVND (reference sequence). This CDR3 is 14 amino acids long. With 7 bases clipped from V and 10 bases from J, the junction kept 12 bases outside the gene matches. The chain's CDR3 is CASMMDRGVAGAFF. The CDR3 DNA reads TGTGCCAGTATGATGGACAGGGGGGTCGCTGGAGCTTTCTTT.

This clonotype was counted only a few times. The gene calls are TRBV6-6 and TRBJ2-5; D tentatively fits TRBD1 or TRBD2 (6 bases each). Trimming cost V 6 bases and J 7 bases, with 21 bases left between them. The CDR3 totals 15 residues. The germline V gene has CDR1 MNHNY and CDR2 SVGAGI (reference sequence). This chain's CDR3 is CASSLRGDHVGTQYF. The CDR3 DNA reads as TGTGCCAGCAGCTTAAGGGGGGACCACGTTGGGACCCAGTACTTC.

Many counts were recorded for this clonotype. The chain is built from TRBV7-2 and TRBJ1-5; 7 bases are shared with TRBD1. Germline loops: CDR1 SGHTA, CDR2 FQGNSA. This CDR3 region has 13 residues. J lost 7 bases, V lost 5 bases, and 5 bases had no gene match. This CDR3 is CASSVNRGQPQHF. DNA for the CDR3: TGTGCCAGCAGCGTTAACAGGGGCCAGCCCCAGCATTTT. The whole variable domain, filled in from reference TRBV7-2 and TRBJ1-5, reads GAGVSQSPSNKVTEKGKDVELRCDPISGHTALYWYRQSLGQGLEFLIYFQGNSAPDKSGLPSDRFSAERTGGSVSTLTIQRTQQEDSAVYLCASSVNRGQPQHFGDGTRLSIL.